The 18 T cell receptor beta chains given below trace back to one sample, sequenced in a study of blood T cells in healthy people across ages. For the second PCR, which ran for about 7 to 11 cycles, a sample-barcoded 5' primer and a J-beta primer mix were used. Each CDR3 protein is one row after TCRdb ran MiXCR on the 5' RACE reads. The data contain approximately 1.5 million distinct CDR3 sequences, about 42% of them singletons. Sequencing used blood. The receptors derive from a woman under 30 in good health.

This chain joins TRBV7-9 and TRBJ2-1; tentative D call: TRBD1 (7 bases). The germline CDR1 and CDR2 sequences are SEHNR and FQNEAQ (reference sequence). The CDR3 has 16 residues. Trimming took 3 bases from V and 1 from J, leaving 13 bases between them. The CDR3 region has the DNA TGTGCCAGCAGCTTTGGAGGGGGCGATTCCTACAATGAGCAGTTCTTC. It yields the protein CASSFGGGDSYNEQFF.

V gene TRBV20-1 combines with J gene TRBJ2-1, with 12 bases matching TRBD1. J gave up 5 bases and V 6 bases, and 5 bases lay outside the gene matches. Germline loops: CDR1 DFQATT, CDR2 SNEGSKA (reference sequence). CDR3 length: 14 amino acids. CDR3 DNA: TGCAGTGCCAGCCGGGACAGGGGGCACAATGAGCAGTTCTTC. Translating gives CSASRDRGHNEQFF.

V usage is TRBV5-1 and J usage is TRBJ2-3, with D perhaps TRBD1 (6 bases). V gave up 2 bases and J gave up 1 base, with 11 bases separating them. Germline V CDR1 and CDR2: SGHRS, YFSETQ. This CDR3 has 15 residues. CDR3 sequence (DNA): TGCGCCAGCAGCTTTCAGGGGACGGGCACAGATACGCAGTATTTT. Protein: CASSFQGTGTDTQYF.

This sequence joins TRBV18 and TRBJ2-1; either TRBD1 or TRBD2 may supply D (5 bases each). The CDR3 extends over 16 amino acids. CDR1 is KGHSH and CDR2 is LQKENI in the germline V gene. V shed 3 bases and J shed 8 bases, with 20 bases lying between them. The CDR3 coding sequence is TGTGCCAGCTCACCCGGGACGCCGAGAGGCGGCCATGAGCAGTTCTTC. Its protein product is CASSPGTPRGGHEQFF.

The V and J genes are TRBV5-1 and TRBJ1-1; maybe TRBD1 (6 bases). The CDR3 runs 14 residues. Looked up from germline, CDR1 is SGHRS and CDR2 is YFSETQ. V lost 2 bases and J lost 1, with 9 bases in between. CDR3 coding DNA: TGCGCCAGCAGCTTCATGGACAGGAACACTGAAGCTTTCTTT. Protein sequence: CASSFMDRNTEAFF.

The rearrangement uses TRBV9 and TRBJ2-5; D possibly corresponds to TRBD2 (7 bases). The length of the CDR3 is 15 residues. The V gene lost 6 bases and the J gene lost 3 bases, with 18 bases spanning the gap. In germline, CDR1 is SGDLS, CDR2 YYNGEE. The CDR3 bases are TGTGCCAGCACTCTCGGCGGGGGCCCTGAAGAGACCCAGTACTTC. It encodes CASTLGGGPEETQYF.

The sample holds a few counts of this clonotype. CDR3 bases: TGTGCCAGCAGCTTTTCCGGGACAGGGGGTGACACTGAAGCTTTCTTT. Protein product: CASSFSGTGGDTEAFF. The chain has TRBV7-2 and TRBJ1-1; TRBD1 agrees at 11 bases. CDR3 length: 16 residues. Germline V lookup: CDR1 SGHTA, CDR2 FQGNSA. The ends lost 3 bases at V and 3 bases at J; junction bases unmatched: 6.

The rearrangement joins TRBV5-1 to TRBJ1-1; D gene ambiguous. This CDR3 contains 13 residues. CDR1 is SGHRS and CDR2 is YFSETQ in the germline V gene. Trimming removed 4 bases from V and 3 bases from J, with 10 bases in between. Here the CDR3 reads CASSMDRHTEAFF. The CDR3 nucleotides are TGCGCCAGCAGCATGGACCGACACACTGAAGCTTTCTTT.

V and J are TRBV7-9 and TRBJ2-5; 8 bases are a match to TRBD1. The DNA end favors TRBJ2-7, so the J call may be wrong. CDR1 SEHNR and CDR2 FQNEAQ come from the germline V gene (reference sequence). There are 15 residues in the CDR3. CDR3: CASSSWTGRMIEQYF. The CDR3 bases are TGTGCCAGCAGCTCCTGGACAGGGCGGATGATCGAGCAGTACTTC.

The J gene is TRBJ1-1, the V gene TRBV20-1; D is perhaps TRBD1 (5 bases). Trimming pared 6 bases from V and 4 bases from J, leaving 18 bases between. Germline V gives CDR1 DFQATT, CDR2 SNEGSKA (reference sequence). This CDR3 is 14 amino acids long. The CDR3 loop reads CSASGVPGGTEAFF. CDR3 in DNA: TGCAGTGCCAGTGGGGTTCCTGGGGGCACTGAAGCTTTCTTT.

The CDR3 region has the DNA TGCGCCAGCAGCTTGGGTCCGGACTTGAGCACAGATACGCAGTATTTT. This encodes CASSLGPDLSTDTQYF. The chain has TRBV5-1 and TRBJ2-3, with a possible D match to TRBD2 (5 bases). This CDR3 region has 16 residues. CDR1 SGHRS and CDR2 YFSETQ come from the germline V gene. The V gene lost 0 bases and the J gene lost 0 bases, with 11 bases spanning the gap. Full variable domain (missing parts from reference TRBV5-1 and TRBJ2-3): KAGVTQTPRYLIKTRGQQVTLSCSPISGHRSVSWYQQTPGQGLQFLFEYFSETQRNKGNFPGRFSGRQFSNSRSEMNVSTLELGDSALYLCASSLGPDLSTDTQYFGPGTRLTVL.

This clonotype was observed a handful of times. The chain couples TRBV5-5 to TRBJ1-5; D gene unclear. CDR1 and CDR2 from the germline V gene are SGHKS and YYEKEE (reference sequence). The CDR3 loop spans 13 amino acids. V was trimmed by 0 bases and J by 5 bases, leaving 6 bases between them. The CDR3 loop is CASSLEAYQPQHF. CDR3 nucleotides: TGTGCCAGCAGCTTGGAGGCCTATCAGCCCCAGCATTTT.

This clonotype was detected a few times. This rearrangement joins TRBV20-1 to TRBJ1-2, with D possibly being TRBD1 (5 bases). Germline-derived CDR1 and CDR2 are DFQATT and SNEGSKA (reference sequence). There are 14 residues in the CDR3. Trimming took 0 bases from V and 6 from J, leaving 14 bases between them. The CDR3 coding sequence is TGCAGTGCTAGAGATTATAGCAGGGTTGATGGCTACACCTTC. It encodes CSARDYSRVDGYTF.

The chain combines TRBV20-1 with TRBJ2-1, with TRBD2 matching 12 bases. The V and J ends lost 0 bases and 5 bases, in that order; junction bases with no gene match: 8. Germline V CDR1 and CDR2: DFQATT, SNEGSKA (reference sequence). The CDR3 contains 17 residues. DNA of the CDR3: TGCAGTGCTAGAGATAGACTAGCGGGAGTGCGCCACAATGAGCAGTTCTTC. Residues: CSARDRLAGVRHNEQFF.

Regarding this clonotype: A read error may produce the germline difference seen at one junction end. The V gene is TRBV5-1, the J gene TRBJ1-6; D unresolved. Germline CDR1 SGHRS, CDR2 YFSETQ. This CDR3 comprises 12 residues. The CDR3 protein is CAGSFPDSPLHF. The CDR3 DNA reads as TGCGCCGGCAGCTTTCCGGATTCACCCCTCCACTTT.

In its sample, this clonotype was seen many times. The J gene is TRBJ1-2, the V gene TRBV12-3 or TRBV12-4; the D is unclear. The length of the CDR3 is 13 residues. Trimming removed 3 bases from V and 1 base from J, with 6 bases in between. The CDR3 nucleotides are TGTGCCAGCAGTTTGACACATAACTATGGCTACACCTTC. It yields the protein CASSLTHNYGYTF.

This clonotype was seen a few times. The chain links TRBV12-3 or TRBV12-4 to TRBJ1-2, with D unresolved. The CDR3 extends over 15 amino acids. V was clipped by 5 bases and J by 8 bases, with 21 bases between them. CDR3 residues: CASSPTPNPSKGYTF. DNA of the CDR3: TGTGCCAGCAGTCCGACACCTAACCCCTCGAAGGGCTACACCTTC.

The genes are TRBV28 and TRBJ2-1; D is unclear. The CDR3 is 12 residues long. V was cut by 5 bases and J by 10 bases, with 12 bases left in between. Germline lookup yields CDR1 MDHEN and CDR2 SYDVKM. CDR3 coding DNA: TGTGCCAGCAGTCCGATGATTGGGGAGCAGTTCTTC. Translating it yields CASSPMIGEQFF.